Sequencing of this TCR beta chain was carried out in a study of blood T cell dynamics during melanoma immunotherapy. Whole-study context: First-line therapy was either pembrolizumab or nivolumab with ipilimumab for metastatic melanoma.

The CDR3 is made up of 15 amino acids. Germline values: CDR1 KGHSH, CDR2 LQKENI. V was trimmed by 5 bases and J by 1 base, leaving 14 bases between them. Time point here: week 3, after first cycle of checkpoint inhibitor. Only one count was recorded for this clone. Each bulk PBMC sample had around 380 ng DNA loaded. The protocol was immunoSEQ multiplex PCR, while the TCRdb copy is restricted to in-frame clones and leaves out a portion. The sample lists some 14,000 clones, roughly nine tenths seen once, with about 0.85% in the top ten. The specimen comprised blood, sampled from a patient treated with checkpoint blockade. The J gene is TRBJ1-1, the V gene TRBV18, with D possibly TRBD1 on 6 matching bases. The receptor's source is a human donor with melanoma. In DNA form, the CDR3 reads TGTGCCAGCTCAAATAGGGCAGGGGAGAACACTGAAGCTTTCTTT. It specifies CASSNRAGENTEAFF.